Below, 31 T cell receptor beta chains from the same sample are listed, as sequenced in a study of T cell responses to AZD1222 COVID-19 vaccine. TCRdb's table, derived via immunoSEQ multiplex PCR, lists solely in-frame clones and lacks some. This table holds 150,000 to 200,000 clones, around nine tenths found once. The source was peripheral blood, collected on day 0 of AZD1222 vaccination. Every receptor here comes from an adult in good health.

Here the CDR3 reads CASKGGVGTEAFF. In nucleotides, the CDR3 is TGTGCCAGCAAAGGGGGGGTCGGCACTGAAGCTTTCTTT. V and J are TRBV9 and TRBJ1-1; maybe TRBD1 (6 bases). Germline V gives CDR1 SGDLS, CDR2 YYNGEE. The CDR3 covers 13 residues. V lost 6 bases to trimming and J lost 4 bases, with 13 bases between them.

The chain recombines TRBV19 with TRBJ1-5, with a tentative D call TRBD1 (5 bases). The CDR3 consists of 14 residues. Germline CDR1 reads LNHDA; CDR2 reads SQIVND (reference sequence). Trimming removed 5 bases from V and 2 bases from J, with 10 bases in between. The CDR3 reads CASSGDSGNQPQHF. CDR3 bases: TGTGCCAGTAGTGGGGACTCGGGCAATCAGCCCCAGCATTTT.

The CDR3 sequence is CASRIGTETEAFF. CDR3 bases: TGTGCCAGCAGGATTGGGACAGAGACTGAAGCTTTCTTT. The genes are TRBV2 and TRBJ1-1; the match to TRBD1 covers 7 bases. The CDR3 is 13 amino acids. CDR1 is SNHLY, CDR2 FYNNEI, per germline. Trimming cost V 6 bases and J 5 bases; bases outside gene matches: 6.

V gene TRBV7-9 combines with J gene TRBJ2-3; D gene unclear. Looked up from germline, CDR1 is SEHNR and CDR2 is FQNEAQ (reference sequence). The length of the CDR3 is 11 residues. V gave up 11 bases and J gave up 0 bases, with 6 bases separating them. Here the CDR3 reads CAVTSTDTQYF. The CDR3 DNA reads TGTGCCGTGACTAGCACAGATACGCAGTATTTT.

This clone was recorded a few times. V and J are TRBV19 and TRBJ2-2; a weak D match, TRBD1 (6 bases). Germline lookup yields CDR1 LNHDA and CDR2 SQIVND (reference sequence). Trimming removed 5 bases at V and 8 bases at J, with 21 bases between. This CDR3 has 16 amino acids. This CDR3 reads CASSVRAGAISGELFF. The CDR3 nucleotides read TGTGCCAGTAGTGTCCGGGCAGGGGCCATCTCAGGGGAGCTGTTTTTT. Combining the CDR3 with reference TRBV19 and TRBJ2-2 gives the whole variable domain DGGITQSPKYLFRKEGQNVTLSCEQNLNHDAMYWYRQDPGQGLRLIYYSQIVNDFQKGDIAEGYSVSREKKESFPLTVTSAQKNPTAFYLCASSVRAGAISGELFFGEGSRLTVL.

This chain links TRBV3-1 (or the pseudogene TRBV3-2) with TRBJ2-3, with 12 bases identical to TRBD2. CDR1 and CDR2 (germline): LGHDT, YNNKEL (reference sequence). V gave up 4 bases and J gave up 5 bases; unmatched junction bases: 10. The CDR3 runs 17 residues. CDR3 DNA: TGTGCCAGCAGCCCTCTAGCGGGGGGGCCCCGAGGAGATACGCAGTATTTT. It specifies CASSPLAGGPRGDTQYF.

The chain joins TRBV7-8 to TRBJ1-3; weak D call: TRBD1 (5 bases). V shed 6 bases and J shed 2 bases, with 14 bases lying between them. This CDR3 region has 15 residues. Germline CDR1 and CDR2: SGHVS and FQNEAQ. CDR3 sequence reads: CASSPNSGPGNTIYF. CDR3 in DNA: TGTGCCAGCAGTCCAAATTCAGGGCCTGGAAACACCATATATTTT.

J is TRBJ1-2 and V is TRBV21-1. TRBV21-1 is described as a pseudogene. The CDR3 covers 15 residues. CDR3 nucleotide sequence: TGTGCCAGCAGCTCCGGGGGGACCAGTAACTATGGCTACACCTTC. It codes for CASSSGGTSNYGYTF.

This chain links TRBV5-1 with TRBJ1-6; 8 positions agree with TRBD1. Germline values: CDR1 SGHRS, CDR2 YFSETQ. V shed 0 bases, J shed 9 bases, and the junction held 2 bases outside the gene matches. The CDR3 loop spans 14 amino acids. CDR3 nucleotide sequence: TGCGCCAGCAGCTTGGGGGACAGGTTTTCACCCCTCCACTTT. Protein sequence: CASSLGDRFSPLHF.

For this clone: Other DNA sequences in this specimen translate into the identical CDR3. This chain joins TRBV7-3 and TRBJ1-1; no definite D call. Germline assignment: CDR1 SGHTA and CDR2 FQGTGA. The CDR3 is 13 residues long. V lost 0 bases, J lost 0 bases, and 2 bases lay in between. CDR3 residues: CASSLTVNTEAFF. The CDR3 DNA follows: TGTGCCAGCAGCTTAACGGTGAACACTGAAGCTTTCTTT. Based on the CDR3 plus reference TRBV7-3 and TRBJ1-1, the full variable domain is GAGVSQTPSNKVTEKGKYVELRCDPISGHTALYWYRQSLGQGPEFLIYFQGTGAADDSGLPNDRFFAVRPEGSVSTLKIQRTERGDSAVYLCASSLTVNTEAFFGQGTRLTVV.

CDR3 amino acids: CASSLVGTGSSYEQYF. DNA for the CDR3: TGTGCCAGCAGCTTAGTCGGGACAGGAAGTTCCTACGAGCAGTACTTC. This chain connects TRBV7-8 to TRBJ2-7, with TRBD1 matching over 8 bases. CDR1 SGHVS and CDR2 FQNEAQ come from the germline V gene. The CDR3 sequence is 16 residues long. J was trimmed by 1 base and V by 1 base; bases with no gene match: 6.

This clone has only one observation. This rearrangement joins TRBV15 to TRBJ1-5; D may be TRBD1 (6 bases). V was cut by 1 base and J by 7 bases, with 11 bases left in between. The CDR3 extends over 14 amino acids. Per the germline V gene, CDR1 is LNHNV and CDR2 is YYDKDF (reference sequence). The CDR3 DNA sequence: TGTGCCACCAGCAGAGCAGGGGTTGGGCAGCCCCAGCATTTT. It is translated as CATSRAGVGQPQHF.

This clone was counted once. The rearrangement uses TRBV6-5 and TRBJ1-1; D remains unclear. Trimming took off 10 bases at V and 0 bases at J, with 9 bases between the two ends. This CDR3 region has 12 residues. Per germline, CDR1 MNHEY and CDR2 SVGAGI. Here the CDR3 DNA reads TGTGCCACCTCTAGGGTGAACACTGAAGCTTTCTTT. Protein product: CATSRVNTEAFF.

This sequence joins TRBV5-4 and TRBJ1-1; D remains unclear. Germline CDR1 and CDR2: SGHNT and YYREEE (reference sequence). This CDR3 comprises 14 residues. The V and J ends lost 6 bases and 3 bases respectively, with 15 bases between them. The CDR3 spells CASTPKGGDTEAFF. For the CDR3, the DNA is TGTGCCAGCACGCCGAAGGGTGGGGACACTGAAGCTTTCTTT.

The rearrangement joins TRBV4-1 to TRBJ1-2; D might be TRBD1 (5 bases). CDR1 and CDR2 (germline): MGHRA, YSYEKL. This CDR3 is 15 amino acids long. Trimming took off 4 bases at V and 4 bases at J, with 16 bases between the two ends. This CDR3 is CASSPRQSDTYGYTF. CDR3 in DNA: TGCGCCAGCAGCCCCCGACAGAGTGATACCTATGGCTACACCTTC.

The rearrangement uses TRBV2 and TRBJ2-7; 7 positions agree with TRBD2. The germline V gene has CDR1 SNHLY and CDR2 FYNNEI. Trimming took 6 bases from V and 3 from J; bases not matched to a gene: 8. The CDR3 is made up of 14 amino acids. The CDR3 DNA sequence: TGTGCCAGCAGCGCTCAGGGAGGGGACTACGAGCAGTACTTC. Protein product: CASSAQGGDYEQYF.

CDR3 residues: CASQGDRTNYGYTF. CDR3 sequence (DNA): TGTGCCAGCCAGGGAGACAGGACGAACTATGGCTACACCTTC. V usage is TRBV7-8 and J usage is TRBJ1-2, with D possibly TRBD1 on 6 matching bases. The length of the CDR3 is 14 residues. The germline gives CDR1 SGHVS, CDR2 FQNEAQ. Trimming stripped 8 bases from V and 2 bases from J, with 15 bases between. The full variable domain, completed using reference TRBV7-8 and TRBJ1-2, is GAGVSQSPRYKVAKRGQDVALRCDPISGHVSLFWYQQALGQGPEFLTYFQNEAQLDKSGLPSDRFFAERPEGSVSTLKIQRTQQEDSAVYLCASQGDRTNYGYTFGSGTRLTVV.

This rearrangement joins TRBV6-5 to TRBJ2-7; tentatively, D is TRBD2 (7 bases). V was cut by 8 bases and J by 5 bases, with 22 bases left in between. The V gene's germline CDR1 is MNHEY and CDR2 SVGAGI. The CDR3 is made up of 15 amino acids. The CDR3 sequence: CASGRGGPSLNEQYF. DNA for the CDR3: TGTGCCAGCGGAAGGGGGGGGCCGAGTCTGAACGAGCAGTACTTC.

The chain couples TRBV10-3 to TRBJ1-2, with unresolved D. This CDR3 is built from 11 residues. Trimming shortened V by 4 bases and J by 8 bases, and 8 bases separated the two germline ends. The germline V gene encodes CDR1 ENHRY and CDR2 SYGVKD. The chain's CDR3 is CAISGIEGYTF. The CDR3 region has the DNA TGTGCCATCAGTGGGATAGAGGGCTACACCTTC.

The rearrangement joins TRBV7-9 to TRBJ2-1; maybe TRBD1 (5 bases). Per the germline V gene, CDR1 is SEHNR and CDR2 is FQNEAQ (reference sequence). V dropped 6 bases and J dropped 4 bases, with 16 bases sitting between them. The CDR3 has 15 amino acids. CDR3 nucleotide sequence: TGTGCCAGCAGTACAGGAACATCCCTGTACAATGAGCAGTTCTTC. Translating it yields CASSTGTSLYNEQFF.

The chain is built from TRBV14 and TRBJ2-5, with D unresolved. Trimming took off 1 base at V and 5 bases at J, with 2 bases between the two ends. Per the germline V gene, CDR1 is SGHDN and CDR2 is FVKESK. This CDR3 has 11 residues. The CDR3 protein is CASSQVETQYF. The DNA of the CDR3 is TGTGCCAGCAGCCAAGTCGAGACCCAGTACTTC.

In this sample, this clone turned up once. This chain connects TRBV20-1 to TRBJ2-1; D is uncertain. Germline CDR1 is DFQATT and CDR2 is SNEGSKA (reference sequence). The CDR3 loop spans 11 amino acids. Deletions cut 6 bases from V and 7 bases from J, with 10 bases between. In DNA form, the CDR3 reads TGCAGTGCCAAGGACGGGAATGAGCAGTTCTTC. Translated: CSAKDGNEQFF.

The chain is built from TRBV27 and TRBJ2-5; 13 nucleotides match TRBD2. CDR3 length: 15 amino acids. The junction had 3 bases not matched to a gene; V was cut back by 6 bases and J by 2 bases. Germline CDR1 and CDR2: MNHEY and SMNVEV (reference sequence). CDR3 nucleotide sequence: TGTGCCAGCAGCCCACTAGCGGGGGGGCAAGAGACCCAGTACTTC. This encodes CASSPLAGGQETQYF.

The chain has TRBV15 and TRBJ1-2; 8 bases match TRBD1. Germline CDR1 reads LNHNV; CDR2 reads YYDKDF (reference sequence). Trimming at V came to 2 bases and at J to 4 bases, leaving 6 bases not matched to a gene. This CDR3 has 15 residues. The CDR3 loop is CATSRRTGLSYGYTF. The CDR3 nucleotides read TGTGCCACCAGCAGAAGGACAGGGTTGAGCTATGGCTACACCTTC. Filled out from reference TRBV15 and TRBJ1-2, the complete variable domain reads DAMVIQNPRYQVTQFGKPVTLSCSQTLNHNVMYWYQQKSSQAPKLLFHYYDKDFNNEADTPDNFQSRRPNTSFCFLDIRSPGLGDTAMYLCATSRRTGLSYGYTFGSGTRLTVV.

The chain carries TRBV3-1 (or the pseudogene TRBV3-2) and TRBJ2-7; D ambiguous. Per the germline V gene, CDR1 is LGHDT and CDR2 is YNNKEL (reference sequence). Deletions cut 7 bases from V and 4 bases from J, with 8 bases between. The CDR3 has 11 residues. As DNA, the CDR3 is TGTGCCAGCATGAGAGAGTACGAGCAGTACTTC. This codes for CASMREYEQYF.

V usage is TRBV18 and J usage is TRBJ1-5; possibly TRBD1 for D (6 bases). Deletions cut 2 bases from V and 6 bases from J, with 11 bases between. This CDR3 is 14 amino acids long. Germline CDR1 is KGHSH and CDR2 is LQKENI. The chain's CDR3 is CASSPGLTGQPQHF. The CDR3 DNA reads as TGTGCCAGCTCACCAGGACTGACAGGTCAGCCCCAGCATTTT.

This clone has only a few counts. This chain uses TRBV4-2 with TRBJ2-2, with 12 bases lining up with TRBD2. Germline lookup yields CDR1 LGHNA and CDR2 YNFKEQ. The CDR3 runs 17 residues. V dropped 3 bases and J dropped 7; count of bases not matched to a gene: 9. CDR3 sequence reads: CASSQPTSGGFGGELFF. As DNA, the CDR3 is TGTGCCAGCAGCCAGCCGACTAGCGGGGGCTTCGGCGGGGAGCTGTTTTTT.

The rearrangement uses TRBV18 and TRBJ1-1; D gene uncertain. Germline CDR1 reads KGHSH; CDR2 reads LQKENI. V gave up 4 bases and J gave up 3 bases, with 15 bases separating them. The CDR3 has 15 amino acids. The CDR3 DNA reads TGTGCCAGCTCACTGGGGTCGAGCAAGGACACTGAAGCTTTCTTT. Encoded protein: CASSLGSSKDTEAFF. The whole variable domain, filled in from reference TRBV18 and TRBJ1-1, reads NAGVMQNPRHLVRRRGQEARLRCSPMKGHSHVYWYRQLPEEGLKFMVYLQKENIIDESGMPKERFSAEFPKEGPSILRIQQVVRGDSAAYFCASSLGSSKDTEAFFGQGTRLTVV.

The V gene is TRBV10-3, the J gene TRBJ2-7, with D unclear. Germline CDR1 is ENHRY and CDR2 is SYGVKD. CDR3 size: 17 residues. V was clipped by 1 base and J by 3 bases, with 19 bases between them. CDR3 region: CAISEFDIEDGFYEQYF. CDR3 coding DNA: TGTGCCATCAGTGAGTTCGATATCGAGGACGGCTTCTACGAGCAGTACTTC.

The chain links TRBV15 to TRBJ1-4; 9 bases map to TRBD1. V was clipped by 6 bases and J by 13 bases; unmatched bases: 6. Germline V gives CDR1 LNHNV, CDR2 YYDKDF (reference sequence). The CDR3 spans 12 residues. The CDR3 spells CATRTGGTALFF. CDR3 bases: TGTGCCACCAGGACAGGGGGGACGGCACTGTTTTTT.

This chain uses TRBV6-5 with TRBJ1-5, with D possibly being TRBD1 (6 bases). Trimming removed 6 bases at V and 0 bases at J, with 12 bases between. The CDR3 is 15 amino acids. Per germline, CDR1 MNHEY and CDR2 SVGAGI. CDR3 bases: TGTGCCAGCAGGTTCGGGACACATAGCAATCAGCCCCAGCATTTT. Its translation is CASRFGTHSNQPQHF.